This T cell receptor (beta chain) is from a study of blood T cell repertoires in COVID-19. At the level of the study: Sites across the United States, Italy and Spain contributed samples from acute and convalescent COVID-19.

Clinical histories supplied by participants themselves formed the basis of cohort assignment. The data were produced by immunoSEQ multiplex PCR, yet TCRdb's version contains in-frame clones alone and is incomplete. The data show over 110,000 clones, approximately 87% seen once. V gave up 5 bases and J gave up 7 bases, with 14 bases separating them. Germline V gives CDR1 SGHAT, CDR2 FQNNGV. The CDR3 is 14 amino acids. This TCR was recovered from a man in his forties or fifties in a cohort exposed to, infected with or recovered from COVID-19 (not recorded which). Material: PBMCs or T cells enriched from blood (not recorded which). The rearrangement joins TRBV11-2 to TRBJ1-4, with D possibly TRBD1 on 6 matching bases. The CDR3 here is CASSVTGPGEKLFF. For the CDR3, the DNA is TGTGCCAGCAGCGTTACAGGGCCCGGTGAAAAACTGTTTTTT. The full variable domain, completed using reference TRBV11-2 and TRBJ1-4, is EAGVAQSPRYKIIEKRQSVAFWCNPISGHATLYWYQQILGQGPKLLIQFQNNGVVDDSQLPKDRFSAERLKGVDSTLKIQPAKLEDSAVYLCASSVTGPGEKLFFGSGTQLSVL.